The 8 T cell receptor beta chains given below trace back to one sample, sequenced in a study of T cell repertoires in cytomegalovirus infection. TCRdb re-called the reads through MiXCR, storing one row per CDR3 protein. Among some 54,000 distinct CDR3 sequences listed, around 19% were seen once. These receptors have no identified antigens. Sequences were derived from CD8+ T cells from cultured PBMCs, sampled from culture after CMV antigen stimulation. All receptors come from a human donor in good health (CMV status not recorded). Some clones in this sample may be carry-over from other donors' samples.

The J gene is TRBJ2-3, the V gene TRBV7-6; 7 positions agree with TRBD1. Germline values: CDR1 SGHVS, CDR2 FNYEAQ. The V segment lost 7 bases and the J segment 0 bases; nucleotides outside the gene matches: 10. This CDR3 comprises 16 residues. The CDR3 DNA reads as TGTGCCAGCAACCACCCCACAGGGGCTAGCACAGATACGCAGTATTTT. Protein product: CASNHPTGASTDTQYF.

V is TRBV7-8 and J is TRBJ2-3, with 10 positions matching TRBD2. Germline loops: CDR1 SGHVS, CDR2 FQNEAQ. This CDR3 contains 19 residues. Germline trimming cut 4 bases from V and 2 bases from J; bases unmatched to any gene: 15. The CDR3, as DNA: TGTGCCAGCAGCTCCTATAGCGGGGGGAACATCTTTCACACAGATACGCAGTATTTT. This translates into CASSSYSGGNIFHTDTQYF.

This clonotype was counted only a few times. The chain joins TRBV7-9 to TRBJ2-7; D may match TRBD1 or TRBD2 (6 bases each). Deletions cut 3 bases from V and 5 bases from J, with 14 bases between. The CDR3 has 14 amino acids. Per the germline V gene, CDR1 is SEHNR and CDR2 is FQNEAQ (reference sequence). The CDR3 bases are TGTGCCAGCAGCTTTGGAGGGGGAATCGACGAGCAGTACTTC. Translating gives CASSFGGGIDEQYF.

This clonotype was seen a handful of times. The chain joins TRBV20-1 to TRBJ2-7, with no clear D. The CDR3 extends over 13 amino acids. The V gene lost 0 bases and the J gene lost 3 bases, with 9 bases spanning the gap. In germline, CDR1 is DFQATT, CDR2 SNEGSKA (reference sequence). The CDR3 reads CSARDLGYYEQYF. In nucleotides, the CDR3 is TGCAGTGCTAGAGATCTGGGTTACTACGAGCAGTACTTC.

The V and J genes are TRBV7-6 and TRBJ2-7; the match to TRBD1 covers 12 bases. Losses at the gene ends were 6 bases for V and 4 bases for J; bases not matched to a gene: 25. Per the germline V gene, CDR1 is SGHVS and CDR2 is FNYEAQ. This CDR3 spans 21 amino acids. As DNA, the CDR3 is TGTGCCAGCAGTGGCATTGTAGGAGGGGGACAGGGGGCGACCAACATTTACGAGCAGTACTTC. Translation: CASSGIVGGGQGATNIYEQYF. The entire variable domain, with the rest obtained from reference TRBV7-6 and TRBJ2-7, is as follows: GAGVSQSPRYKVTKRGQDVALRCDPISGHVSLYWYRQALGQGPEFLTYFNYEAQQDKSGLPNDRFSAERPEGSISTLTIQRTEQRDSAMYRCASSGIVGGGQGATNIYEQYFGPGTRLTVT.

This clonotype was observed a few times. The CDR3 spells CASSSLADQPQHF. CDR3 bases: TGTGCCAGCAGTTCTTTGGCAGATCAGCCCCAGCATTTT. The chain employs TRBV6-5 and TRBJ1-5; D remains ambiguous. The CDR3 has 13 amino acids. The V gene's germline CDR1 is MNHEY and CDR2 SVGAGI. Trimming removed 4 bases from V and 5 bases from J, with 9 bases in between.

This chain links TRBV27 with TRBJ2-3, with D uncertain. V lost 6 bases and J 1 base, leaving 14 bases between the germline ends. The germline gives CDR1 MNHEY, CDR2 SMNVEV (reference sequence). The CDR3 length is 15 residues. The CDR3 DNA reads TGTGCCAGCAGGGCGGAAACCTGGGGCACAGATACGCAGTATTTT. This translates into CASRAETWGTDTQYF.

This clonotype was seen at least ten times. The chain links TRBV12-3 or TRBV12-4 to TRBJ2-2; D gene unclear. Trimming stripped 7 bases from V and 6 bases from J, with 9 bases between. The CDR3 has 12 amino acids. The CDR3 DNA reads TGTGCCAGCACCCTGGGGTCCGGGGAGCTGTTTTTT. It codes for CASTLGSGELFF.